Following are 8 T cell receptor beta chains from one sample sequenced in a study of spatial heterogeneity in lung cancer. TCRdb re-called the 5' RACE reads through MiXCR, storing one row per CDR3 protein. The table records tens of thousands of distinct CDR3 sequences, approximately 12% of them present only once. Time point reported: sample taken at primary tumor resection. Sequences were derived from PBMCs, sampled at surgery. The origin of the receptors is a male donor with early-stage non-small cell lung cancer.

In this sample, this clonotype turned up a few times. The V gene is TRBV5-1, the J gene TRBJ1-1, with TRBD1 matching 10 bases. The CDR3 is made up of 15 amino acids. The V gene's germline CDR1 is SGHRS and CDR2 YFSETQ. The V and J ends lost 4 bases and 1 base, in that order; junction bases with no gene match: 4. The CDR3 nucleotides read TGCGCCAGCAGCGTGGGACAGGGGAAGAACACTGAAGCTTTCTTT. Protein sequence: CASSVGQGKNTEAFF.

This chain uses TRBV5-1 with TRBJ1-1; possibly TRBD1 for D (6 bases). The CDR3 has 15 amino acids. Trimming shortened V by 0 bases and J by 4 bases, and 13 bases separated the two germline ends. The germline gives CDR1 SGHRS, CDR2 YFSETQ. The CDR3 region has the DNA TGCGCCAGCAGCTTGGCACGGGGGCAGAGCACTGAAGCTTTCTTT. It is translated as CASSLARGQSTEAFF.

This clonotype was detected ten times or more. The chain couples TRBV7-9 to TRBJ2-2, with D possibly being TRBD1 (6 bases). Trimming removed 3 bases from V and 6 bases from J, with 14 bases in between. The CDR3 spans 15 residues. The germline CDR1 and CDR2 sequences are SEHNR and FQNEAQ (reference sequence). DNA for the CDR3: TGTGCCAGCAGCTTCGGCGCAGGGGAGTCCGGGGAGCTGTTTTTT. This translates into CASSFGAGESGELFF.

Many counts were recorded for this clonotype. The rearrangement joins TRBV5-5 to TRBJ1-2, with D maybe TRBD1 (5 bases). Germline assignment: CDR1 SGHKS and CDR2 YYEKEE (reference sequence). The CDR3 has 14 residues. Trimming removed 3 bases at V and 4 bases at J, with 13 bases between. CDR3 protein: CASSWGTGFYGYTF. Here the CDR3 DNA reads TGTGCCAGCAGCTGGGGAACAGGCTTCTATGGCTACACCTTC.

CDR3 loop: CASSFSGQGFYQPQHF. The CDR3 DNA reads as TGTGCCAGCAGTTTTAGCGGACAGGGTTTTTATCAGCCCCAGCATTTT. The rearrangement links TRBV28 to TRBJ1-5; 8 bases agree with TRBD1. Germline CDR1 reads MDHEN; CDR2 reads SYDVKM. With V trimmed by 3 bases and J by 5 bases, 9 bases remained unmatched. The CDR3 consists of 16 residues.

This chain links TRBV7-2 with TRBJ2-3; D gene uncertain. Germline CDR1 reads SGHTA; CDR2 reads FQGNSA. The CDR3 consists of 11 residues. V was shortened by 2 bases and J by 5 bases, with 2 bases between the two germline ends. For the CDR3, the DNA is TGTGCCAGCAGCTTAATAGATACGCAGTATTTT. This codes for CASSLIDTQYF.

The sample holds a few counts of this clonotype. V gene TRBV11-2 combines with J gene TRBJ2-3; D unresolved. Trimming cost V 3 bases and J 7 bases, with 5 bases left between them. This CDR3 comprises 11 residues. Per the germline V gene, CDR1 is SGHAT and CDR2 is FQNNGV. The CDR3 sequence is CASSLTNTQYF. CDR3 nucleotides: TGTGCCAGCAGCTTGACGAATACGCAGTATTTT. The whole variable domain, filled in from reference TRBV11-2 and TRBJ2-3, reads EAGVAQSPRYKIIEKRQSVAFWCNPISGHATLYWYQQILGQGPKLLIQFQNNGVVDDSQLPKDRFSAERLKGVDSTLKIQPAKLEDSAVYLCASSLTNTQYFGPGTRLTVL.

Regarding this clonotype: One end of the junction varies from germline; a read error may be responsible. The CDR3 spells CAISLEVSGMNNEQFF. The CDR3 DNA reads TGTGCCATCAGCTTAGAGGTTAGCGGGATGAACAATGAGCAGTTCTTC. The rearrangement joins TRBV7-6 to TRBJ2-1; 8 bases agree with TRBD2. Germline V gene lookup returns CDR1 SGHVS and CDR2 FNYEAQ. The CDR3 length is 16 residues.